These T cell receptor beta chains were read from a single sample in a study of cytomegalovirus exposure and HLA in healthy donors. TCRdb keeps only in-frame clones here, not all; method: immunoSEQ multiplex PCR. The sample carries around 200,000 clones, roughly 85% recorded once. The sequenced sample consisted of PBMCs. All receptors derive from a male donor in good health and CMV-seronegative. Each CDR3 is given with its conserved first and last residue. The D gene is left open where the match is weak. Not every row has a clone size; where given, it reads once, few, many or a size class.

D: -
V: TRBV7-2
J: TRBJ1-5
size: -
DNA: TGTGCCAGCAGCTTGGACAGAAGCTATCAGCCCCAGCATTTT
CDR3: CASSLDRSYQPQHF

D: -
V: TRBV27
J: TRBJ2-1
size: few
DNA: TGTGCCAGCAGTTTATATCCCCGGCAGGGCGAGAATGAGCAGTTCTTC
CDR3: CASSLYPRQGENEQFF

D: -
V: TRBV4-1
J: TRBJ2-7
size: -
DNA: TGCGCCAGCAGCCAAGAAGAGCGGGCTACCTACGAGCAGTACTTC
CDR3: CASSQEERATYEQYF

D: TRBD1
V: TRBV6-1
J: TRBJ1-1
size: -
DNA: TGTGCCAGCAGGGAAGGGACAGGGAACACTGAAGCTTTCTTT
CDR3: CASREGTGNTEAFF

D: -
V: TRBV28
J: TRBJ2-2
size: -
DNA: TGTGCCAGCGGGGGCAGCTTTTTGAGGACCCACACCGGGGAGCTGTTTTTT
CDR3: CASGGSFLRTHTGELFF

D: TRBD1
V: TRBV14
J: TRBJ1-1
size: -
DNA: TGTGCCAGCAGCCTCCGGACAGGGATGAACACTGAAGCTTTCTTT
CDR3: CASSLRTGMNTEAFF

D: TRBD1
V: TRBV30
J: TRBJ1-4
size: -
DNA: TGTGCCTTCCCGACAGGGAGGAATGAAAAACTGTTTTTT
CDR3: CAFPTGRNEKLFF

D: -
V: TRBV19
J: TRBJ2-3
size: -
DNA: TGTGCCAGTGGCAGGTCCACTAGCACAGATACGCAGTATTTT
CDR3: CASGRSTSTDTQYF

D: -
V: TRBV4-1
J: TRBJ1-5
size: -
DNA: TGCGCCAGCAGCCAAGCAGTTAGCAATCAGCCCCAGCATTTT
CDR3: CASSQAVSNQPQHF

D: TRBD1
V: TRBV7-2
J: TRBJ1-4
size: -
DNA: TGTGCCAGCAGCCCATCTGGTCCGGGACAGGGCGGGAAACTGTTTTTT
CDR3: CASSPSGPGQGGKLFF

D: TRBD1
V: TRBV5-1
J: TRBJ1-2
size: -
DNA: TGCGCCAGCAGCTCCTTTGTTTGGCCGGGACAGGATACTTCTAACTATGGCTACACCTTC
CDR3: CASSSFVWPGQDTSNYGYTF

D: -
V: TRBV6-5
J: TRBJ2-2
size: -
DNA: TGTGCCAGCAGTTATTATCCCGGGGAGCTGTTTTTT
CDR3: CASSYYPGELFF

D: -
V: TRBV27
J: TRBJ2-7
size: -
DNA: TGTGCCAGCAGTTTATCCCCCCCGGACAGTTCCTACGAGCAGTACTTC
CDR3: CASSLSPPDSSYEQYF

D: -
V: TRBV7-9
J: TRBJ2-7
size: -
DNA: TGTGCCAGCAGGTCGACAGCCTCCTACGAGCAGTACTTC
CDR3: CASRSTASYEQYF

D: TRBD1
V: TRBV7-7
J: TRBJ2-7
size: -
DNA: TGTGCTAGCAGCTTCGACAGGGGCTACGAGCAGTACTTC
CDR3: CASSFDRGYEQYF

D: -
V: TRBV18
J: TRBJ2-2
size: once
DNA: TGTGCCAGTCAGGGGACGAGCAACACCGGGGAGCTGTTTTTT
CDR3: CASQGTSNTGELFF